This paragraph reports one T cell receptor (beta chain). Trimming took 0 bases from V and 4 from J, leaving 8 bases between them. Germline CDR1 reads SGHDT; CDR2 reads YYEEEE. The CDR3 has 13 residues. Clones were sequenced by immunoSEQ multiplex PCR, and TCRdb holds only the in-frame ones, with some missing. There are more than 400,000 clones in the sample; around 90% occur only once, and about 0.65% lies in the top ten. The sample comes from a study of blood T cell repertoires in COVID-19. The TCR originated in a woman under 30 who had recovered from COVID-19. The chain is built from TRBV5-6 and TRBJ2-7; D remains ambiguous. The sequenced sample was PBMCs or T cells enriched from blood (not recorded which). The CDR3 region has the DNA TGTGCCAGCAGCTTGGACAATCTTTACGAGCAGTACTTC. Its protein is CASSLDNLYEQYF.